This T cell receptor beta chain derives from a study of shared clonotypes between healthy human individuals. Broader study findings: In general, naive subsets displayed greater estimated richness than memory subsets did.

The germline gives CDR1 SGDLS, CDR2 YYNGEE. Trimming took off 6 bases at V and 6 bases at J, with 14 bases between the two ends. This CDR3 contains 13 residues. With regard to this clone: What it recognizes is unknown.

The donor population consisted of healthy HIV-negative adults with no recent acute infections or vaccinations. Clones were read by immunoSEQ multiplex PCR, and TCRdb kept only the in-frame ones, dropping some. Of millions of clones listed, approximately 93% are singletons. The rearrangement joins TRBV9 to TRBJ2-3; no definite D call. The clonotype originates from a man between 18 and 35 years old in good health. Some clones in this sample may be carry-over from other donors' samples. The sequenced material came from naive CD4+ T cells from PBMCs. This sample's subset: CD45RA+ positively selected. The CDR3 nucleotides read TGTGCCAGCACGCCATGGTATGGGGATACGCAGTATTTT. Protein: CASTPWYGDTQYF.